A selection of T cell receptor beta chains follows, all from one sample in a study of neurological immune-mediated disorders. TCRdb independently ran MiXCR on the 5' RACE reads; one entry per CDR3 protein. The sample shows about 70,000 distinct CDR3 sequences, roughly 5% of them seen only once. Input material: PBMCs. These receptors all come from a human donor with multiple sclerosis. The donor label of this sample is uncertain. CDR3s include the opening cysteine and the closing phenylalanine or tryptophan. A D gene is named only where the DNA matches it firmly. Expanded clones get a size class; other rows say once, few or many, or leave the size out.

j_call | clone_size | d_call | v_call | cdr3_aa | cdr3_nt
TRBJ1-2 | many | TRBD1 | TRBV20-1 | CSARPSDRDNYGYTF | TGCAGTGCTAGACCCTCGGACAGGGATAACTATGGCTACACCTTC
TRBJ1-6 | many | TRBD1 | TRBV20-1 | CSALRTGDNSPLHF | TGCAGTGCGCTTCGGACAGGGGATAATTCACCCCTCCACTTT
TRBJ2-1 | many | - | TRBV7-8 | CASSLAEIEQFF | TGTGCCAGCAGCTTAGCGGAGATTGAGCAGTTCTTC
TRBJ1-4 | many | TRBD1 | TRBV7-2 | CASRDRVGEKLFF | TGTGCCAGCAGGGACAGGGTTGGAGAAAAACTGTTTTTT
TRBJ1-1 | many | TRBD1 | TRBV20-1 | CSARDDRGGGEAFF | TGCAGTGCTAGAGATGACAGGGGAGGAGGTGAAGCTTTCTTT
TRBJ2-1 | many | - | TRBV7-3 | CASSSTLATYNEQFF | TGTGCCAGCAGCTCTACCTTGGCGACCTACAATGAGCAGTTCTTC
TRBJ2-7 | many | - | TRBV5-6 | CASSSQLGFNEQYF | TGTGCCAGCAGCTCCCAGTTAGGGTTTAACGAGCAGTACTTC
TRBJ1-2 | many | - | TRBV20-1 | CSAREWPRLNYGYTF | TGCAGTGCTAGGGAATGGCCAAGACTTAACTATGGCTACACCTTC
TRBJ1-2 | many | - | TRBV5-6 | CASSFRRGSTYGYTF | TGTGCCAGCAGCTTCCGGAGGGGATCGACCTATGGCTACACCTTC
TRBJ2-7 | many | - | TRBV29-1 | CSVDVHRGGSSYEQYF | TGCAGCGTTGATGTCCACAGGGGGGGTAGCTCCTACGAGCAGTACTTC
TRBJ1-2 | many | - | TRBV20-1 | CSAFNQGQRGYTF | TGCAGTGCCTTTAATCAGGGCCAGCGGGGCTACACCTTC
TRBJ1-1 | - | - | TRBV5-1 | CASSLSLMNTEAFF | TGCGCCAGCAGCTTGTCCCTCATGAACACTGAAGCTTTCTTT
TRBJ2-5 | many | - | TRBV20-1 | CSARVWTAAQETQYF | TGCAGTGCTAGAGTTTGGACGGCGGCCCAAGAGACCCAGTACTTC
TRBJ1-1 | many | - | TRBV6-5 | CASSYRRTRNTEAFF | TGTGCCAGCAGTTACAGGAGGACAAGGAACACTGAAGCTTTCTTT
TRBJ1-5 | many | - | TRBV5-1 | CASSLAGTNQPQHF | TGCGCCAGCAGCTTGGCGGGGACGAATCAGCCCCAGCATTTT
TRBJ2-7 | many | TRBD1 | TRBV7-9 | CASSLGSDRLGEQYF | TGTGCCAGCAGCTTAGGATCGGACAGGTTGGGTGAGCAGTACTTC
TRBJ2-1 | few | - | TRBV6-5 | CASNPPTSTEQFF | TGTGCCAGCAATCCCCCGACCAGCACTGAGCAGTTCTTC
TRBJ2-2 | many | TRBD2 | TRBV9 | CASSVVGTSSNTGELFF | TGTGCCAGCAGCGTAGTAGGGACTAGCTCGAACACCGGGGAGCTGTTTTTT
TRBJ2-3 | many | - | TRBV5-1 | CASSLGVRGTDTQYF | TGCGCCAGCAGCTTGGGAGTGAGGGGCACAGATACGCAGTATTTT
TRBJ2-7 | - | - | TRBV20-1 | CSAIMGLAYEQYF | TGCAGTGCCATCATGGGGCTAGCCTACGAGCAGTACTTC
TRBJ1-1 | many | - | TRBV18 | CASSPPNGRGEAFF | TGTGCCAGCTCACCACCGAACGGGCGAGGTGAAGCTTTCTTT
TRBJ1-4 | many | TRBD1 | TRBV7-7 | CASSPLTGEGEKLFF | TGTGCCAGCAGCCCCCTTACAGGGGAAGGTGAAAAACTGTTTTTT
TRBJ2-3 | many | TRBD2 | TRBV7-9 | CASSHSGGAKYTQYF | TGTGCCAGCAGCCATAGCGGGGGGGCCAAGTATACGCAGTATTTT
TRBJ2-7 | many | TRBD2 | TRBV20-1 | CSASASGGSYEQYF | TGCAGTGCTTCAGCCAGCGGGGGATCCTACGAGCAGTACTTC
TRBJ2-7 | many | TRBD1 | TRBV6-2/TRBV6-3 | CASSRDRGREQYF | TGTGCCAGCAGCCGGGACAGGGGAAGAGAGCAGTACTTC
TRBJ2-5 | many | - | TRBV7-9 | CASSLDGRGGGTQYF | TGTGCCAGCAGCTTAGACGGCAGAGGAGGAGGGACCCAGTACTTC
TRBJ2-3 | many | - | TRBV6-1 | CASSESGSTDTQYF | TGTGCCAGCAGTGAGTCAGGGAGCACAGATACGCAGTATTTT
TRBJ2-2 | many | - | TRBV12-3/TRBV12-4 | CASSLTGVELFF | TGTGCCAGCAGTTTAACGGGGGTCGAGCTGTTTTTT
TRBJ1-2 | many | TRBD1 | TRBV5-1 | CASSVSGTVGYTF | TGCGCCAGCAGCGTGTCCGGGACAGTTGGCTACACCTTC
TRBJ2-5 | many | - | TRBV5-1 | CASSLGNQETQYF | TGCGCCAGCAGCTTAGGGAACCAAGAGACCCAGTACTTC
TRBJ2-1 | many | - | TRBV20-1 | CSASWISYNEQFF | TGCAGTGCTAGTTGGATCTCCTACAATGAGCAGTTCTTC
TRBJ1-2 | many | - | TRBV9 | CASSVEGNYGYTF | TGTGCCAGCAGCGTAGAGGGTAACTATGGCTACACCTTC
TRBJ1-4 | many | TRBD1 | TRBV6-6 | CASSSTPGTEDEKLFF | TGTGCCAGCAGTTCGACCCCCGGGACAGAAGATGAAAAACTGTTTTTT
TRBJ1-5 | many | - | TRBV6-5 | CASGPHQPQHF | TGTGCCAGCGGGCCGCATCAGCCCCAGCATTTT
TRBJ2-7 | many | - | TRBV7-9 | CASSLQGGSYEQYF | TGTGCCAGCAGCTTACAAGGCGGCTCCTACGAGCAGTACTTC
TRBJ1-1 | many | - | TRBV12-3/TRBV12-4 | CASRPGGGEAFF | TGTGCCAGCAGACCTGGAGGGGGTGAAGCTTTCTTT
TRBJ2-7 | many | - | TRBV15 | CATSRGGTAAYEQYF | TGTGCCACCAGCAGAGGCGGGACAGCCGCCTACGAGCAGTACTTC
TRBJ2-2 | many | - | TRBV12-1 | CASSFRLAGGGYTGELFF | TGTGCCAGCAGCTTTAGACTAGCGGGGGGAGGGTACACCGGGGAGCTGTTTTTT
TRBJ2-1 | many | TRBD2 | TRBV27 | CASSPSRTSGFSYNEQFF | TGTGCCAGCAGCCCGAGCAGGACTAGCGGGTTCTCCTACAATGAGCAGTTCTTC
TRBJ2-3 | few | - | TRBV18 | CASSPRRGPTSTDTQYF | TGTGCCAGCTCACCTCGCAGGGGCCCTACTAGCACAGATACGCAGTATTTT
TRBJ2-1 | many | - | TRBV7-9 | CASSLVKAGSFDEQFF | TGTGCCAGCAGCTTAGTGAAGGCAGGGTCTTTCGATGAGCAGTTCTTC
TRBJ2-4 | many | - | TRBV7-6 | CASSLTPAGNIQYF | TGTGCCAGCAGCTTAACCCCGGCCGGAAACATTCAGTACTTC
TRBJ1-1 | many | TRBD1 | TRBV20-1 | CSARPGQALMNTEAFF | TGCAGTGCTAGACCGGGACAGGCGTTGATGAACACTGAAGCTTTCTTT
TRBJ2-3 | many | - | TRBV5-1 | CASSLTSATDTQYF | TGCGCCAGCAGCCTGACAAGTGCCACAGATACGCAGTATTTT
TRBJ2-1 | many | - | TRBV20-1 | CSARDSFRASVNEQFF | TGCAGTGCTAGAGATTCCTTTCGGGCTAGCGTAAATGAGCAGTTCTTC